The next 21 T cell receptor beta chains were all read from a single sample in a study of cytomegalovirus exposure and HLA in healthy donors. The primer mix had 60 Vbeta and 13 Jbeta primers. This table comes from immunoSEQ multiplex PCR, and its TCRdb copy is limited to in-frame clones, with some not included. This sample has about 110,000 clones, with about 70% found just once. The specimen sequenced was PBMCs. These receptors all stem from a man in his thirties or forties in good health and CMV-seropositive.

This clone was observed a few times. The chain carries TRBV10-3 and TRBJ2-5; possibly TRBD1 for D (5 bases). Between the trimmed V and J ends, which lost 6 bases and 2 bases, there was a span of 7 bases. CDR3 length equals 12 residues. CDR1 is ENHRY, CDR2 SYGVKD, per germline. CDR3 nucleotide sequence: TGTGCCATCAGCGCAGGGCAAGAGACCCAGTACTTC. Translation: CAISAGQETQYF.

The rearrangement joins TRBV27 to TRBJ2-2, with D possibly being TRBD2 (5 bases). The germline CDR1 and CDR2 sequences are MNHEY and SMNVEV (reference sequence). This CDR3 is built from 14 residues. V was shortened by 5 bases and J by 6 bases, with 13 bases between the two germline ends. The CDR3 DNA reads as TGTGCCAGCAGTCCCTTTAGCGTCGCCGGGGAGCTGTTTTTT. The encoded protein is CASSPFSVAGELFF.

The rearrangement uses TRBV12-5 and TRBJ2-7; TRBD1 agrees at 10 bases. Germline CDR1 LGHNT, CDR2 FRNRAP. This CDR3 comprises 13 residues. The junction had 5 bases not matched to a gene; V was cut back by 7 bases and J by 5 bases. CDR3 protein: CASVRTGGHEQYF. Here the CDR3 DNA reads TGTGCTAGTGTTCGGACAGGGGGACACGAGCAGTACTTC.

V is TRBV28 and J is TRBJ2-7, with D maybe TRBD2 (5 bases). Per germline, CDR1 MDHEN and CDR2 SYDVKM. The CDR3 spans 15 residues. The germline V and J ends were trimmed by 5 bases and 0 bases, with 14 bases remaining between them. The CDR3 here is CASSAYGGFSYEQYF. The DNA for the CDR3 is TGTGCCAGCAGTGCCTACGGCGGGTTCTCCTACGAGCAGTACTTC.

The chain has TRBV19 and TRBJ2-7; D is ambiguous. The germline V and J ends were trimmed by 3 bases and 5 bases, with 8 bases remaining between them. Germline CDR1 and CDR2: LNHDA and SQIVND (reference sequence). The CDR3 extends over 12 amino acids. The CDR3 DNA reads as TGTGCCAGTAGTATCAGCCGGGACGAGCAGTACTTC. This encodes CASSISRDEQYF.

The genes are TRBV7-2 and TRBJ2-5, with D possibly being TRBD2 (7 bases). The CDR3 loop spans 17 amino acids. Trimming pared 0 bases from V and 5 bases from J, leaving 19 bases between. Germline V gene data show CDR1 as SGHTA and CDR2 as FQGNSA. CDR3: CASSLALLGGAGETQYF. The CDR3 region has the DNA TGTGCCAGCAGCTTAGCGCTTTTGGGGGGGGCAGGGGAGACCCAGTACTTC.

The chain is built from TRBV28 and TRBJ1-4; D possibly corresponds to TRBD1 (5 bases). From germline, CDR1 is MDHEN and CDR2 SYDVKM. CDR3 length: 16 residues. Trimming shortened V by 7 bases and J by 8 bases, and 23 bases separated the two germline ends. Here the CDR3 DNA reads TGTGCCAGCAATGAGATCTTAAGGGGTGGCTACGAAAAACTGTTTTTT. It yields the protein CASNEILRGGYEKLFF.

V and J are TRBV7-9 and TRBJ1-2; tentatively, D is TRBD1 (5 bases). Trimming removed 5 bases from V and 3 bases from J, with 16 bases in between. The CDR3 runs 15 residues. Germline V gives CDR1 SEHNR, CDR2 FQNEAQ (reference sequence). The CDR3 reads CASSPDPSRDYGYTF. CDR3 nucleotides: TGTGCCAGCAGCCCGGACCCAAGCAGGGACTATGGCTACACCTTC.

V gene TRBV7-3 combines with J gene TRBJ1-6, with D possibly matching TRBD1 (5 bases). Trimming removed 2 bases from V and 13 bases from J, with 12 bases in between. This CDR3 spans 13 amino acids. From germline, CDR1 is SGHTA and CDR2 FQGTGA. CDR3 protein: CASSLGAPSPLHF. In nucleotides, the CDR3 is TGTGCCAGCAGCTTAGGGGCCCCTTCGCCCCTCCACTTT. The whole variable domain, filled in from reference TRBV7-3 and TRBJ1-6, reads GAGVSQTPSNKVTEKGKYVELRCDPISGHTALYWYRQSLGQGPEFLIYFQGTGAADDSGLPNDRFFAVRPEGSVSTLKIQRTERGDSAVYLCASSLGAPSPLHFGNGTRLTVT.

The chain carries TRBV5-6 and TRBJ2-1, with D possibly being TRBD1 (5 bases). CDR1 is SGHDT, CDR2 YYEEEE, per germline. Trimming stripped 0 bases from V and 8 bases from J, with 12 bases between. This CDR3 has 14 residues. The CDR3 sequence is CASSLGRRAHEQFF. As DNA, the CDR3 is TGTGCCAGCAGCTTGGGTCGCAGGGCCCATGAGCAGTTCTTC.

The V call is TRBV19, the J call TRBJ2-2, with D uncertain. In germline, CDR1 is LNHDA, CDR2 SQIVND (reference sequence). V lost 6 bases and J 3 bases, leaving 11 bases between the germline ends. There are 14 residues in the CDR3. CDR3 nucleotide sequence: TGTGCCAGTAGCACCCGGAGTCACACCGGGGAGCTGTTTTTT. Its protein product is CASSTRSHTGELFF.

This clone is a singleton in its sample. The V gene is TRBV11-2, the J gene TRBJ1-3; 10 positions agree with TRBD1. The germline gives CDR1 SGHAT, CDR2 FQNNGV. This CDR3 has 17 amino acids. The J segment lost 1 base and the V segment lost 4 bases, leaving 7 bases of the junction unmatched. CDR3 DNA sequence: TGTGCCAGCAGCTCTAATGGACAGGGGGTATCTGGAAACACCATATATTTT. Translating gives CASSSNGQGVSGNTIYF.

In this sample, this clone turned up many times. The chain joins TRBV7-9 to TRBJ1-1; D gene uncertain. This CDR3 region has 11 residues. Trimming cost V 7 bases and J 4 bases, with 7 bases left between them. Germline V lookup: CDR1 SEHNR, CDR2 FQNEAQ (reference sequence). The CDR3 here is CASTQVTEAFF. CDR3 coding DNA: TGTGCCAGCACCCAGGTCACTGAAGCTTTCTTT.

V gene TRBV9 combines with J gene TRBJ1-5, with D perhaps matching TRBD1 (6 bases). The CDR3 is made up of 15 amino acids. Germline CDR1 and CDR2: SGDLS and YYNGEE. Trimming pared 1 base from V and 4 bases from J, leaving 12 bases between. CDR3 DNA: TGTGCCAGCAGCGTAAACGCAGGGGAAAATCAGCCCCAGCATTTT. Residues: CASSVNAGENQPQHF.

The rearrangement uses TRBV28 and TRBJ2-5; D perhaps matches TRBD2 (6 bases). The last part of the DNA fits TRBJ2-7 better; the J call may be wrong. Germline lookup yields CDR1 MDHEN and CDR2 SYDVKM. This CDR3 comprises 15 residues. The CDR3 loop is CASNRDSYASYEQYF. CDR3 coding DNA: TGTGCCAGTAACCGGGACTCCTACGCCTCCTACGAGCAGTACTTC.

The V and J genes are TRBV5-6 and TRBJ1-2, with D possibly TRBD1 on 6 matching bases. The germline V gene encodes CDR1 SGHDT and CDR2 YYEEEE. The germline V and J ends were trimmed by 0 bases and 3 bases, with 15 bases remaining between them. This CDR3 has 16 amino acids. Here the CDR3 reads CASSLGTGPQYYGYTF. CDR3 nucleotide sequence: TGTGCCAGCAGCTTGGGTACAGGGCCACAATACTATGGCTACACCTTC.

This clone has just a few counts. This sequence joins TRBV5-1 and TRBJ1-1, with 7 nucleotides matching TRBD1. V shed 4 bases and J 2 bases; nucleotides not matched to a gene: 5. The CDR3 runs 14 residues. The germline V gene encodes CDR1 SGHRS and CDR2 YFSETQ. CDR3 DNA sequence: TGCGCCAGCAGCATGGGGACAGTTAACACTGAAGCTTTCTTT. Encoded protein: CASSMGTVNTEAFF.

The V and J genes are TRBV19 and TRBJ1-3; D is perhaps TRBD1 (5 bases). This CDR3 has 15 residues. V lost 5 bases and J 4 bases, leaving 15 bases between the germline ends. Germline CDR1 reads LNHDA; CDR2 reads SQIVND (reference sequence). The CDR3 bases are TGTGCCAGTAGTCCTGGGGCAGCTGGCGGAAACACCATATATTTT. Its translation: CASSPGAAGGNTIYF.

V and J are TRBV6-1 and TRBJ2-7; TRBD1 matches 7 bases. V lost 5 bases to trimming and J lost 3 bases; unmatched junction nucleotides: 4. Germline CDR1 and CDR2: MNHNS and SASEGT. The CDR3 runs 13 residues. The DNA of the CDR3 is TGTGCCAGCAGTCAACAGGGGATCTACGAGCAGTACTTC. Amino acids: CASSQQGIYEQYF.

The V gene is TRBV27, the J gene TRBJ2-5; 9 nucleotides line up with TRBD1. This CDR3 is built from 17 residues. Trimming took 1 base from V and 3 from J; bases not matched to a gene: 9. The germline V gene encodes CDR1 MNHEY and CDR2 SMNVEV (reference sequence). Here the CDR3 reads CASSLLAGTGMEETQYF. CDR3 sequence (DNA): TGTGCCAGCAGTTTATTGGCCGGGACAGGGATGGAAGAGACCCAGTACTTC.

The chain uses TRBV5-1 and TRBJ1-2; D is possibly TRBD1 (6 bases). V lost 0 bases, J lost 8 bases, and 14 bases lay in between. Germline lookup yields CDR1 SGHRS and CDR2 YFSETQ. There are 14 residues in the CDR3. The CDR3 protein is CASSLVGQLEGYTF. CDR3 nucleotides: TGCGCCAGCAGCTTGGTCGGACAGCTTGAGGGCTACACCTTC.